This T cell receptor (beta chain) is from a study of T cell responses to AZD1222 COVID-19 vaccine. Study conclusions and caveats: Researchers report vaccine-associated CD4 TCRs spanning spike, with dominance at 160-218 and 743-854. The donors showed a predominance of white British ancestry and of females, with possible underestimation of clonal diversity.

Some clones are missing from TCRdb's copy, which holds only in-frame ones; the method was immunoSEQ multiplex PCR. This table holds some 120,000 clones, almost 90% found once. Comment on this clone: Its specificity is not known. Other DNA sequences in the same sample also yield this CDR3.

Sample: peripheral blood, taken on day 0 of AZD1222 vaccination. This receptor was taken from an adult in good health.

Here the CDR3 reads CASSTLAGGPNEQFF. For the CDR3, the DNA is TGTGCCAGCAGCACCCTAGCGGGAGGGCCCAATGAGCAGTTCTTC. The chain joins TRBV7-3 to TRBJ2-1; 12 positions agree with TRBD2. CDR3 length equals 15 residues. Trimming at V came to 5 bases and at J to 6 bases, leaving 5 bases not matched to a gene. CDR1 SGHTA and CDR2 FQGTGA come from the germline V gene.